The 8 T cell receptor beta chains given below trace back to one sample, sequenced in a study of blood T cells in healthy people across ages. A J-beta primer mix and a sample-barcoded 5' primer were used in a second PCR of about 7 to 12 cycles. TCRdb passed the 5' RACE reads through MiXCR, listing each CDR3 protein once. This sample has 1,100,000 or so distinct CDR3 sequences, with over 35% found just once. Material for sequencing was blood. Receptors were obtained from a woman aged 55-69 years in good health.

This clonotype was counted a few times. The chain links TRBV20-1 to TRBJ2-3; TRBD1 agrees at 10 bases. The germline V gene has CDR1 DFQATT and CDR2 SNEGSKA (reference sequence). With 5 bases clipped from V and 4 bases from J, the junction kept 18 bases outside the gene matches. This CDR3 comprises 18 residues. CDR3 loop: CSALGTGVWLAGADTQYF. The CDR3 coding sequence is TGCAGTGCTTTGGGGACAGGGGTTTGGCTAGCCGGTGCAGATACGCAGTATTTT.

Only a few counts were recorded for this clonotype. The V gene is TRBV11-2, the J gene TRBJ2-5; 9 bases are shared with TRBD2. V lost 3 bases, J lost 2 bases, and 16 bases stayed unmatched. The CDR3 contains 19 residues. Per the germline V gene, CDR1 is SGHAT and CDR2 is FQNNGV. CDR3 DNA sequence: TGTGCCAGCAGCTTTGTAGCAGGGCGGCTAGCGGGACCTCAAGAGACCCAGTACTTC. Protein sequence: CASSFVAGRLAGPQETQYF.

The chain combines TRBV14 with TRBJ2-3, with a possible D match to TRBD2 (5 bases). Trimming pared 0 bases from V and 6 bases from J, leaving 19 bases between. Germline CDR1 is SGHDN and CDR2 is FVKESK. The CDR3 loop spans 17 amino acids. CDR3 nucleotide sequence: TGTGCCAGCAGCCAAGACCCCGAGGGATGGAGGATGGATACGCAGTATTTT. Protein product: CASSQDPEGWRMDTQYF.

V and J are TRBV3-1 and TRBJ2-3; 7 nucleotides line up with TRBD2. J lost 2 bases, V lost 4 bases, and 9 bases had no gene match. CDR3 size: 16 residues. Germline V gene sequence: CDR1 LGHDT, CDR2 YNNKEL (reference sequence). The DNA of the CDR3 is TGTGCCAGCAGCCCTCGGGGGACTATCTCCACAGATACGCAGTATTTT. Encoded protein: CASSPRGTISTDTQYF.

This clonotype was seen a few times. The chain uses TRBV7-9 and TRBJ1-2, with D maybe TRBD1 (6 bases). This CDR3 comprises 14 residues. V lost 7 bases to trimming and J lost 4 bases, with 16 bases between them. The germline CDR1 and CDR2 sequences are SEHNR and FQNEAQ (reference sequence). For the CDR3, the DNA is TGTGCCAGCACCCTTGGGGCAGGGGTCTATGGCTACACCTTC. Amino acids: CASTLGAGVYGYTF.

The chain couples TRBV7-9 to TRBJ1-4, with D maybe TRBD1 (5 bases). The germline CDR1 and CDR2 sequences are SEHNR and FQNEAQ (reference sequence). The CDR3 has 14 amino acids. V lost 6 bases and J lost 3, with 11 bases in between. In nucleotides, the CDR3 is TGTGCCAGCAGTTGGGGGACCTCTAATGAAAAACTGTTTTTT. Translated: CASSWGTSNEKLFF.

The rearrangement links TRBV25-1 to TRBJ2-1; a possible D gene is TRBD1 (5 bases). V was shortened by 6 bases and J by 13 bases, with 22 bases between the two germline ends. CDR3 length: 14 residues. Looked up from germline, CDR1 is MGHDK and CDR2 is SYGVNS. In DNA, the CDR3 is TGTGCCAGCAGCGGAGCGTGGGGCCAAGAGACCCAGTTCTTC. Its protein product is CASSGAWGQETQFF.

Note on this clonotype: This may come from a read error, since a much larger clone is one base off. The chain combines TRBV6-2 or TRBV6-3 with TRBJ2-4; 11 nucleotides match TRBD2. The DNA end is more similar to TRBJ2-7, so the J call may be wrong. Germline CDR1 MNHEY, CDR2 SVGEGT. This CDR3 spans 16 amino acids. The CDR3: CASGPNRLAGSYEQYF. The CDR3 DNA reads TGTGCCAGCGGTCCCAACAGACTAGCGGGGAGCTACGAGCAGTACTTC.